The clone carrying this T cell receptor (beta chain) has only one observation. These data come from a study of OX40 agonist ivuxolimab in advanced cancers. TCRdb's table, derived via immunoSEQ multiplex PCR, lists solely in-frame clones and lacks some. The table shows about 100,000 clones, with about nine tenths occurring only once. V lost 3 bases and J lost 7; bases outside the gene matches: 14. This CDR3 comprises 16 residues. Germline-derived CDR1 and CDR2 are MGHRA and YSYEKL. The receptor comes from an adult with an advanced solid tumor such as melanoma, head and neck, liver or kidney cancer. The sample here was CD4+ or CD8+ T cells sorted from blood, taken in a trial of the OX40 agonist ivuxolimab. V gene TRBV4-1 combines with J gene TRBJ2-5; 7 bases line up with TRBD1. The CDR3 sequence: CASSQSTGTASGTQYF. As DNA, the CDR3 is TGCGCCAGCAGCCAGTCAACCGGGACAGCAAGTGGGACCCAGTACTTC.